These 14 T cell receptor beta chains came from one sample sequenced in a study of metastatic and nonmetastatic thyroid tumors. Thyroid surgery was preceded by no treatment in any patient. With MiXCR, TCRdb called clones anew from the PCR reads. The data show about 10,000 clones, 12% seen once. The sequenced material came from blood. These receptor sequences come from a female donor with papillary thyroid cancer or a benign thyroid nodule (not recorded which). Some clones in this sample may be carry-over from other donors' samples.

This clone was observed at least ten times. The chain is built from TRBV12-5 and TRBJ1-1; D perhaps matches TRBD1 (5 bases). V was pared by 7 bases and J by 3 bases, with 21 bases between. The CDR3 covers 16 residues. CDR1 is LGHNT, CDR2 FRNRAP, per germline. The CDR3 region has the DNA TGTGCTAGTGCCATCACACCGGGAAAAGGGGACACTGAAGCTTTCTTT. It specifies CASAITPGKGDTEAFF.

By share of the sample, this clone is medium-sized. This chain links TRBV27 with TRBJ2-3; unclear D gene. This CDR3 has 13 residues. Per the germline V gene, CDR1 is MNHEY and CDR2 is SMNVEV (reference sequence). V dropped 5 bases and J dropped 6 bases, with 12 bases sitting between them. CDR3: CASSPQGWDTQYF. CDR3 bases: TGTGCCAGCAGTCCCCAAGGTTGGGATACGCAGTATTTT.

This clone was recorded many times. The rearrangement joins TRBV5-5 to TRBJ2-7, with 10 bases matching TRBD1. This CDR3 has 16 residues. With 0 bases clipped from V and 3 bases from J, the junction kept 6 bases outside the gene matches. Per the germline V gene, CDR1 is SGHKS and CDR2 is YYEKEE (reference sequence). The CDR3 nucleotides are TGTGCCAGCAGCTTGGAGGCGACAGGGGGCGTCTACGAGCAGTACTTC. This sequence encodes CASSLEATGGVYEQYF.

This clone appeared a few times. V gene TRBV27 combines with J gene TRBJ2-7; the match to TRBD2 covers 7 bases. Trimming took 8 bases from V and 3 from J; bases not matched to a gene: 4. This CDR3 is 12 amino acids long. The V gene's germline CDR1 is MNHEY and CDR2 SMNVEV (reference sequence). CDR3 loop: CASRGLYYEQYF. Here the CDR3 DNA reads TGTGCCAGCCGGGGACTATACTACGAGCAGTACTTC.

This clone was counted many times. At one end, the junction sequence differs from germline, possibly due to a read error. The sample carries other DNA sequences with the same CDR3. The chain carries TRBV29-1 and TRBJ2-5; 7 bases align to TRBD2. CDR3 length: 14 amino acids. Per germline, CDR1 SQVTM and CDR2 ANQGSEA. The CDR3: CSVDGAGAQETQYF. The DNA for the CDR3 is TGCAGTGTTGACGGGGCGGGAGCCCAAGAGACCCAGTACTTC.

The chain combines TRBV19 with TRBJ2-1; TRBD2 matches 12 bases. The J segment lost 9 bases and the V segment lost 9 bases, leaving 18 bases of the junction unmatched. This CDR3 region has 17 residues. Germline V gene data show CDR1 as LNHDA and CDR2 as SQIVND (reference sequence). The CDR3 region is CASSLEVSSGRGIEQFF. The DNA for the CDR3 is TGTGCCAGCAGCTTGGAGGTGTCTAGCGGGAGGGGAATTGAGCAGTTCTTC.

This clone has a count of ten or more. The CDR3 spells CASSRLAGDPQETQYF. The DNA of the CDR3 is TGTGCCAGCTCCCGACTAGCGGGGGACCCACAAGAGACCCAGTACTTC. The chain couples TRBV7-2 to TRBJ2-5, with 12 bases fitting TRBD2. CDR3 length: 16 residues. Germline trimming cut 8 bases from V and 2 bases from J; bases unmatched to any gene: 9. Germline V CDR1 and CDR2: SGHTA, FQGNSA.

As for this clone: The CDR3 ends on some other residue instead of the conserved phenylalanine or tryptophan, so this is likely a read error. The chain couples TRBV19 to TRBJ1-2; TRBD1 aligns across 11 bases. In germline, CDR1 is LNHDA, CDR2 SQIVND (reference sequence). This CDR3 comprises 16 residues. DNA of the CDR3: TGTGCCAGTGCCGGACAGGGGGCTGTAGGGGTCTATTGCTACACCCTC. Its protein is CASAGQGAVGVYCYTL.

This clone was picked up many times. V usage is TRBV5-5 and J usage is TRBJ1-4; D unclear. V was pared by 2 bases and J by 4 bases, with 12 bases between. Germline values: CDR1 SGHKS, CDR2 YYEKEE (reference sequence). The CDR3 contains 15 residues. CDR3 bases: TGTGCCAGCAGCTTAATGGGTGTGGGTAATGAAAAACTGTTTTTT. Translation: CASSLMGVGNEKLFF.

In its sample, this clone was seen many times. The chain links TRBV11-3 to TRBJ2-1; 8 nucleotides align to TRBD2. CDR3 size: 13 residues. J was trimmed by 4 bases and V by 5 bases; bases with no gene match: 1. The germline gives CDR1 SGHNT, CDR2 YENEEA. CDR3: CASSPGGYNEQFF. DNA of the CDR3: TGTGCCAGCAGCCCGGGAGGGTACAATGAGCAGTTCTTC.

This clone was seen ten or more times. CDR3 coding DNA: TGTGCCAGCAGCTTCGGGGCAACCGGGGAGCTGTTTTTT. Translated: CASSFGATGELFF. The V gene is TRBV7-9, the J gene TRBJ2-2; D tentatively reads TRBD1 or TRBD2 (5 bases each). V was shortened by 3 bases and J by 5 bases, with 7 bases between the two germline ends. The length of the CDR3 is 13 residues. Germline V gene data show CDR1 as SEHNR and CDR2 as FQNEAQ (reference sequence).

This clone was recorded at least ten times. A much larger clone lies a single base off, so this may be a read error. The chain has TRBV11-2 and TRBJ2-7; 7 bases map to TRBD2. CDR1 and CDR2 from the germline V gene are SGHAT and FQNNGV. This CDR3 comprises 16 residues. The CDR3 nucleotides are TGTGCCAGCAGCTTAGAGGGCGGGAGCCCCCCCTACGGGCAGTACTTC. Translation: CASSLEGGSPPYGQYF.

This clone is deemed medium-sized. This chain uses TRBV24-1 with TRBJ2-7; 9 bases agree with TRBD1. This CDR3 spans 16 amino acids. J was trimmed by 7 bases and V by 7 bases; bases with no gene match: 16. Germline V gene lookup returns CDR1 KGHDR and CDR2 SFDVKD. The CDR3 DNA reads TGTGCCACCAGCAACCGATACGGGACAGGGACGTGGGAGCAGTACTTC. It is translated as CATSNRYGTGTWEQYF.

This clone is labeled as medium-sized. This chain connects TRBV12-5 to TRBJ2-5; 9 nucleotides match TRBD2. Looked up from germline, CDR1 is LGHNT and CDR2 is FRNRAP. The ends lost 6 bases at V and 3 bases at J; junction bases unmatched: 2. CDR3 size: 13 residues. The CDR3 nucleotides read TGTGCTAGTGGCGCTAGCGGGGAAGAGACCCAGTACTTC. It specifies CASGASGEETQYF.